This record concerns one TCR beta chain sequence. Germline CDR1 SGDLS, CDR2 YYNGEE. The CDR3 length is 12 residues. Trimming took 4 bases from V and 11 from J; bases not matched to a gene: 8. The data were obtained in a study of blood T cell repertoires in COVID-19. Across the whole study: The study drew acute and convalescent COVID-19 samples from the United States, Italy and Spain. From T cells, B-cell-depleted T cells, or PBMCs came the material, which was cDNA or gDNA.

In the original analysis: Reference gene primers were amplified, and this amplification served to estimate nucleated cell counts. The method was immunoSEQ multiplex PCR; TCRdb's version includes in-frame clones alone and lacks a portion of them. That table gives V, J and clone size, and the DNA gave D and trimming. The table includes roughly 380,000 clones, 85% detected once. Sequencing input: peripheral blood. The clonotype originates from a young woman with acute or convalescent COVID-19. V gene TRBV9 combines with J gene TRBJ1-2, with 7 nucleotides matching TRBD1. The CDR3 DNA reads as TGTGCCAGCAGCCTGTGGGACAGTTCTTACACCTTC. Translated: CASSLWDSSYTF.